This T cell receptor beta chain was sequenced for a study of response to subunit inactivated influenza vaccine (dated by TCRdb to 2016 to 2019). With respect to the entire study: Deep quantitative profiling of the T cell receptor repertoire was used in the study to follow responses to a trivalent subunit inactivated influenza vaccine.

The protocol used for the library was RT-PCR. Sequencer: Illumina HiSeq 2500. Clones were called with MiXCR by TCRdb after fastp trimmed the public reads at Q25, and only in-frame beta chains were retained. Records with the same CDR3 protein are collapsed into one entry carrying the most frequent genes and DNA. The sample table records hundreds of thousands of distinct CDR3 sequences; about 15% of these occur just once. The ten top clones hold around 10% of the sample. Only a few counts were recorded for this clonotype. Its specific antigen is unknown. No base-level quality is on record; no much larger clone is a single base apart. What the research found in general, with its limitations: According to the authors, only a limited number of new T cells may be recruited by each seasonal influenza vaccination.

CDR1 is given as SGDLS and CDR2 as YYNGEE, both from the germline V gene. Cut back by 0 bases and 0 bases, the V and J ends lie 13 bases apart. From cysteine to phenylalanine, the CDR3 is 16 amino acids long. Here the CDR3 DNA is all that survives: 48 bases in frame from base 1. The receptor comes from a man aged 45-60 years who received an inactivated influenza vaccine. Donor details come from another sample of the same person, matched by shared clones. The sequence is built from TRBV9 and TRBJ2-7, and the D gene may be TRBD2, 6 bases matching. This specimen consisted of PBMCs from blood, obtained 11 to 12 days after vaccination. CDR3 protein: CASSVAAGGGSYEQYF. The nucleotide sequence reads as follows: TGTGCCAGCAGCGTAGCAGCCGGGGGTGGCTCCTACGAGCAGTACTTC.